The clone carrying this TCR beta chain was observed many times. The antigen is undetermined. Researchers amplified the TCR beta CDR3 regions from RNA transcripts. The study used the HTBI primer set for a first-round RT-PCR of the TCR CDR3. In TCRdb, the multiplex PCR reads were re-called with MiXCR into one record per CDR3 protein. The table shows 190,000 or so distinct CDR3 sequences, with around 17% occurring only once. The data stem from a study of T cells in Graves' hyperthyroidism and ophthalmopathy. Study conclusions and caveats: For ophthalmopathy, model prediction preceded onset by a median roughly 6.2 months. Among clonotypes expanded in thyroid above 0.001, most were also found in blood. Ophthalmopathy stood apart from stable hyperthyroidism in a 13 V-J model.

Trimming stripped 6 bases from V and 3 bases from J, with 14 bases between. The germline V gene encodes CDR1 MDHEN and CDR2 SYDVKM. The CDR3 runs to 14 residues. Clinical symptoms, serum thyroxine, TRAb, thyroid ultrasound and orbital computed tomography established diagnosis. Material for sequencing was blood. This sequence joins TRBV28 and TRBJ2-5; a weak D match, TRBD1 (6 bases). The sequence came from a man aged 35 to 55 with Graves' hyperthyroidism. CDR3 sequence reads: CASSSAGAKETQYF. In DNA, the CDR3 is TGTGCCAGCAGCTCTGCAGGGGCGAAAGAGACCCAGTACTTC.